A selection of T cell receptor beta chains follows, all from one sample in a study of PD-1 and CTLA-4 blockade in melanoma. TCRdb keeps only in-frame clones here, not all; method: immunoSEQ multiplex PCR. The sample lists some 15,000 clones, around 70% occurring once. The sequences come from CD8+ T cells from peripheral blood, collected before anti-PD-1 treatment. The receptor set was obtained from a human donor with melanoma. CDR3s include the opening cysteine and the closing phenylalanine or tryptophan. A D gene is named only where the DNA matches it firmly. Clone size, where shown, is once, few, many, or a class for clones that have expanded.

cdr3_nt cdr3_aa clone_size j_call d_call v_call cdr3_length
TGTGCCAGCAGTGACCCTACAGGGCCGAATGAAAAACTGTTTTTT CASSDPTGPNEKLFF - TRBJ1-4 - TRBV6-2/TRBV6-3 15
TGTGCCAGCAGCCAAGCAGGGTGGAGGAGAACAGATACGCAGTATTTT CASSQAGWRRTDTQYF - TRBJ2-3 - TRBV14 16
TGTGCCAGCAGCTTGGGGGGCGGCACTGAAGCTTTCTTT CASSLGGGTEAFF - TRBJ1-1 - TRBV5-6 13
TGTGCCAGCTCCCCCCCCGGACAGGGGATCGATGAGCAGTTCTTC CASSPPGQGIDEQFF - TRBJ2-1 TRBD1 TRBV18 15
TGTGCCAGCAGCGTACCGGGACTCGGGGACACCGGGGAGCTGTTTTTT CASSVPGLGDTGELFF - TRBJ2-2 - TRBV7-8 16
TGTGCCAGCAGCCGCGAAGTACAGGGGTTTGATGGCTACACCTTC CASSREVQGFDGYTF few TRBJ1-2 TRBD1 TRBV5-4 15
TGCGCCAGCAGCTTGGGACAGGGGGCCGACGAGCAGTACTTC CASSLGQGADEQYF - TRBJ2-7 TRBD1 TRBV5-1 14
TGTGCCAGCAGCGCGGCGGGGACAGCTGAAGCTTTCTTT CASSAAGTAEAFF few TRBJ1-1 TRBD1 TRBV9 13
TGCAGCCTGATCCCGGGGGAGGGCATTGCTTACAATGAGCAGTTCTTC CSLIPGEGIAYNEQFF - TRBJ2-1 TRBD2 TRBV29-1 16
TGTGCCAGCAGCCAAGAAAGAGTCACCGGGGAGCTGTTTTTT CASSQERVTGELFF medium-sized TRBJ2-2 - TRBV4-2 14
TGTGCCAGCAGTCCGTTCACTAGCGGGTCCTACAATGAGCAGTTCTTC CASSPFTSGSYNEQFF - TRBJ2-1 TRBD2 TRBV7-6 16
TGTGCTAGTGGTTTGGTACCCGCAGGAAACACTGAAGCTTTCTTT CASGLVPAGNTEAFF - TRBJ1-1 - TRBV12-5 15
TGTGCCAGCAGCCCGGAAGGACTCTTTCAAAACAATGAGCAGTTCTTC CASSPEGLFQNNEQFF - TRBJ2-1 - TRBV7-2 16
TGCAGCGTTGAAGATCGCGGCAGGGGGAACACCGGGGAGCTGTTTTTT CSVEDRGRGNTGELFF - TRBJ2-2 - TRBV29-1 16
TGTGCCAGCAGTTATGCGGGGGGGGTACCTAGCTCTGGGGCCAACGTCCTGACTTTC CASSYAGGVPSSGANVLTF - TRBJ2-6 TRBD2 TRBV6-2/TRBV6-3 19
TGTGCCAGCAGCGTACGGGTGGGGGCGAACACTGAAGCTTTCTTT CASSVRVGANTEAFF - TRBJ1-1 - TRBV9 15
TGTGCCAGCAGTTACAGGGAGTCCGGGGAGCTGTTTTTT CASSYRESGELFF - TRBJ2-2 - TRBV6-5 13
TGTGCCAGCAGTGTCCACGAGCAGTACTTC CASSVHEQYF - TRBJ2-7 - TRBV2 10
TGTGCCAGCAGCTCCACTAGCGGGAGTAGTAAGCAGTACTTC CASSSTSGSSKQYF - TRBJ2-7 TRBD2 TRBV11-2 14
TGTGCCAGCAGTTTATCGGGGGATTACGAGCAGTACTTC CASSLSGDYEQYF few TRBJ2-7 - TRBV27 13
TGCGCCAGCAGCCAAGAGGGGACTAGCGGGGGACTGAATGAGCAGTTCTTC CASSQEGTSGGLNEQFF - TRBJ2-1 TRBD2 TRBV4-1 17
TGTGCCAGTAGTATGGTGGGGCGTGGGATGAGCTCCTACGAGCAGTACTTC CASSMVGRGMSSYEQYF - TRBJ2-7 - TRBV19 17
TGTGCCAGCAGCCAAGAGGTGAGGACAGGGGGAACGAACTATGGCTACACCTTC CASSQEVRTGGTNYGYTF - TRBJ1-2 TRBD1 TRBV4-2 18
TGCGCCAGCAGAGAGAGGCCGGGACTAGGGCTTCATGAGCAGTTCTTC CASRERPGLGLHEQFF - TRBJ2-1 TRBD2 TRBV10-2 16
TGTGCCACCAGTGGAGGACTGAACTATGGCTACACCTTC CATSGGLNYGYTF - TRBJ1-2 - TRBV24-1 13
TGCGCCAGCAGCCAAGATCAGGGTTGGGGGGCGGATGGCTACACCTTC CASSQDQGWGADGYTF - TRBJ1-2 - TRBV4-1 16
TGTGCCAGCAGTCCGACAGGGGGCTCCCACAATGAGCAGTTCTTC CASSPTGGSHNEQFF - TRBJ2-1 TRBD1 TRBV6-5 15
TGTGCCACCAGTGAGAGCGGACTTAATTATGGCTACACCTTC CATSESGLNYGYTF - TRBJ1-2 - TRBV24-1 14
TGTGCCAGCAGCCTCATGAGCTGGGACAGAGCTTATGGCTACACCTTC CASSLMSWDRAYGYTF - TRBJ1-2 TRBD1 TRBV7-9 16
TGTGCCAGCAGCGTAGTGTCGGTGAACACTGAAGCTTTCTTT CASSVVSVNTEAFF - TRBJ1-1 - TRBV9 14
TGTGCCAGCAGCCTACAGGGCCCTTCGTTTAACTATGGCTACACCTTC CASSLQGPSFNYGYTF - TRBJ1-2 - TRBV3-1/TRBV3-2 16
TGTGCCAGCAGCCGACCTGATCGGGAGACCCAGTACTTC CASSRPDRETQYF - TRBJ2-5 - TRBV13 13
TGTGCCAGCAGCTTGGAGCCGACTGAAGCTTTCTTT CASSLEPTEAFF - TRBJ1-1 - TRBV5-6 12
TGTGCCAGCAGCCAACTCTCCGGAAGACTAGCGGGAGCGGCCGGGGAGCTGTTTTTT CASSQLSGRLAGAAGELFF once TRBJ2-2 TRBD2 TRBV3-1/TRBV3-2 19
TGTGCCACCAGTGCAGGGTACCAGCCCCAGCATTTT CATSAGYQPQHF - TRBJ1-5 - TRBV24-1 12